Sequencing of this TCR beta chain was carried out in a study of blood T cell repertoires in COVID-19. Background on the study: PBMCs, B-cell-depleted T cells, or T cells provided the cDNA or gDNA that made up the material.

The CDR3 sequence is 16 residues long. Germline trimming cut 3 bases from V and 7 bases from J; bases unmatched to any gene: 8. Germline V gene lookup returns CDR1 KGHSH and CDR2 LQKENI. The repertoire was sequenced with immunoSEQ multiplex PCR; TCRdb's copy has only in-frame clones and lacks some. The sample consists of 55,000 to 80,000 clones, 80% to 90% of them appearing once. Sequencing was carried out using peripheral blood. J is TRBJ2-1 and V is TRBV18, with 11 bases lining up with TRBD1. This clonotype was sampled from a human donor in a cohort sampled during active COVID-19. CDR3 bases: TGTGCCAGCTCACCGTCATGGGACAGGGGGAGAAATGAGCAGTTCTTC. Translated: CASSPSWDRGRNEQFF.